The entry below gives a single T cell receptor beta chain sequence along with its context. The junction differs from germline at one of its ends, possibly a read error. This specimen includes other DNA sequences encoding the same CDR3. The V gene's germline CDR1 is ENHRY and CDR2 SYGVKD. The CDR3 is 16 residues long. This record belongs to a study of OX40 agonist ivuxolimab in advanced cancers. Sequencing was performed with immunoSEQ multiplex PCR; in TCRdb, only in-frame clones are kept and a portion is missing. The sample holds 20,000 to 25,000 clones, more than 70% seen once. V gene TRBV10-3 combines with J gene TRBJ2-3; D is perhaps TRBD1 or TRBD2 (6 bases each). The sequence was obtained from an adult with an advanced solid tumor such as melanoma, head and neck, liver or kidney cancer. The sample consisted of CD4+ or CD8+ T cells sorted from blood, taken in a trial of the OX40 agonist ivuxolimab. The CDR3 region is CAISESTGARTDTQYF. CDR3 in DNA: TGTGCCATCAGTGAGTCAACGGGGGCTCGCACGGATACGCAGTATTTT.